These T cell receptor beta chains were read from a single sample in a study of T cell changes during pregnancy in multiple sclerosis. Here immunoSEQ multiplex PCR was the method, and the copy in TCRdb shows in-frame clones only, minus some. Of tens of thousands of clones in the sample, around 92% are singletons; the top ten hold less than 3.5%. The sample consisted of peripheral blood, taken in the third trimester of pregnancy. These receptors originate from a female donor in good health, enrolled as a control in a pregnancy study. Both conserved end residues are part of each CDR3. Size tells how often a clone was seen (once, few, many) or the class of an expanded clone, and some rows leave it out.

>TRBV28|-
CASSLFVDEQYF
>TRBV5-4|-
CASSYAPGTQNTEAFF
>TRBV28|-
CASRRTGNYEQYF
>TRBV5-1|once
CASTPRAGRDTQYF
>TRBV19|-
CASSISGGDEQFF
>TRBV5-1|-
CASSFSGHGPVRTGELFF
>TRBV18|few
CASSPVPGQPQHF
>TRBV18|-
CASSPLETGLSEQFF
>TRBV19|-
CASSPRLRSGNTIYF
>TRBV4-3|-
CASSSGQGTYGYTF
>TRBV5-1|-
CASSLVASGGTDTQYF
>TRBV5-8|-
CASSTRTGGSNTEAFF
>TRBV7-9|once
CASSSGGQGIWNEQFF
>TRBV4-2|once
CASSQEARGPKNIQYF
>TRBV11-3|once
CASDETRPNTGELFF
>TRBV2|-
CASSHRQGGLSNQPQHF
>TRBV7-9|few
CASSQDTIDQPQHF
>TRBV27|-
CASSLTVAGGGNGYTF
>TRBV4-3|-
CASSKAIVAGSSYEQYF
>TRBV5-1|-
CASSSTGSNRKYEQFF
>TRBV5-4|-
CASSPNRGIDEKLFF
>TRBV19|once
CASSPSDFGQGYF
>TRBV11-2|once
CASSQGGSGALGDTQYF
>TRBV6-4|once
CASSVRDSPGGNTIYF
>TRBV5-1|few
CASSAHQGNTEAFF
>TRBV7-3|-
CASSQGTGELFF
>TRBV29-1|few
CSVERGAPEAFF
>TRBV27|-
CASSLGRGGREQFF
>TRBV6-5|-
CASSFTGGGLFF
>TRBV28|-
CASSLFWGRGISNSPLHF
>TRBV25-1|-
CASSEYRQGARNEQFF
>TRBV13|-
CASSPVEAWNTGELFF
>TRBV18|-
CAAAHREKGEQYF
>TRBV2|-
CASSGDRESYNSPLHF
>TRBV6-1|once
CASISIYTDTQYF
>TRBV29-1|-
CSVEWGVETEAFF
>TRBV4-2|-
CASSQDRGSGRALETQYF
>TRBV30|-
CAWSPGINYEQYF
>TRBV19|-
CASSNRDNSYEQYF
>TRBV7-3|-
CASSSSDLSGQFF
>TRBV6-1|-
CASFETGWLDEQFF
>TRBV7-2|once
CASSQGLGNTIYF
>TRBV27|-
CASSSKTARAYEQYF
>TRBV5-1|-
CASSLDRGSSYNEQFF
>TRBV6-6|-
CASKERGSYEQYF
>TRBV5-1|-
CASSVAPGELFF
>TRBV5-6|-
CASRPTGTLSTDTQYF
>TRBV11-2|-
CASSTDRNSPLHF
>TRBV19|-
CASSIKAGVGSPLHF
>TRBV7-6|-
CASSLMTGLSYNEQFF
>TRBV27|-
CASSLGGAGNIQYF
>TRBV19|-
CASSSRTGSEKLFF
>TRBV7-2|-
CASSFTGSYQPQHF
>TRBV13|-
CASTRQGSTAGWGYTF